The 30 T cell receptor beta chains below were found in one sample sequenced in a study of regulatory T cells in long-lasting Graves disease. CDR3-region Arm-PCR and iRepertoire HTBI primers produced the TCR beta libraries. TCRdb re-called the multiplex PCR reads with MiXCR, one entry per CDR3 protein. The sample shows some 600,000 distinct CDR3 sequences, roughly 16% of them seen only once. Time point described: newly diagnosed GD, antithyroid drugs for less than 3 months. The TCR library was made from RNA extracted from PBMCs. The same specimen was also included in a second study, on T cells in Graves' hyperthyroidism and ophthalmopathy.

The sample consisted of peripheral blood mononuclear cells (PBMCs), taken at new diagnosis, from a patient treated with antithyroid drugs. These TCRs come from a man between 18 and 29 years old with Graves disease.

The chain combines TRBV9 with TRBJ2-2; perhaps TRBD1 as D (6 bases). The V end was cut by 0 bases, the J end by 4 bases, with 10 bases between. This CDR3 has 15 residues. The germline V gene encodes CDR1 SGDLS and CDR2 YYNGEE. The CDR3 sequence is CASSVAAGVTGELFF. The CDR3, as DNA: TGTGCCAGCAGCGTAGCGGCAGGGGTCACCGGGGAGCTGTTTTTT.

There are many counts of this clonotype. The rearrangement joins TRBV3-1 to TRBJ1-2; D gene uncertain. The V gene lost 4 bases and the J gene lost 3 bases, with 12 bases spanning the gap. CDR1 and CDR2 from the germline V gene are LGHDT and YNNKEL (reference sequence). The CDR3 length is 14 residues. The CDR3 coding sequence is TGTGCCAGCAGCCGAATGAGGGAAGACTATGGCTACACCTTC. Encoded protein: CASSRMREDYGYTF.

The chain is built from TRBV20-1 and TRBJ2-1; 11 bases agree with TRBD1. Germline trimming cut 5 bases from V and 6 bases from J; bases unmatched to any gene: 6. This CDR3 is 14 amino acids long. Per the germline V gene, CDR1 is DFQATT and CDR2 is SNEGSKA (reference sequence). This CDR3 is CSAAGTGGGNEQFF. CDR3 bases: TGCAGTGCTGCCGGGACAGGGGGTGGCAATGAGCAGTTCTTC.

This clonotype was recorded many times. The chain uses TRBV20-1 and TRBJ2-1, with TRBD2 matching 8 bases. Trimming at V came to 2 bases and at J to 2 bases, leaving 5 bases not matched to a gene. Germline V gene data show CDR1 as DFQATT and CDR2 as SNEGSKA (reference sequence). The length of the CDR3 is 15 residues. CDR3 nucleotides: TGCAGTGCTAGACCTAGCGGGCCCACCTACAATGAGCAGTTCTTC. It specifies CSARPSGPTYNEQFF.

The rearrangement joins TRBV27 to TRBJ2-3; D is undetermined. Germline values: CDR1 MNHEY, CDR2 SMNVEV (reference sequence). Trimming removed 3 bases from V and 2 bases from J, with 6 bases in between. The length of the CDR3 is 13 residues. CDR3 sequence (DNA): TGTGCCAGCAGTTTTCAGCACACAGATACGCAGTATTTT. Amino acid sequence: CASSFQHTDTQYF.

This clonotype was recorded many times. The CDR3 here is CASSLGGSGELFF. The CDR3 DNA is TGTGCCAGCAGCTTAGGGGGGTCCGGGGAGCTGTTTTTT. The chain uses TRBV7-2 and TRBJ2-2; D may match TRBD1 or TRBD2 (5 bases each). From germline, CDR1 is SGHTA and CDR2 FQGNSA. V lost 1 base and J lost 6, with 6 bases in between. This CDR3 is 13 amino acids long.

This clonotype was observed a few times. The rearrangement joins TRBV5-1 to TRBJ2-1, with 7 bases aligning to TRBD2. The DNA end is a closer match to TRBJ2-5, so the J assignment may be wrong. The CDR3 runs 15 residues. CDR1 is SGHRS, CDR2 YFSETQ, per germline. CDR3 DNA: TGCGCCAGCAGCTTGTTGGTGGGAGGGGACGAGACCCAGTACTTC. Translating gives CASSLLVGGDETQYF.

This chain uses TRBV4-1 with TRBJ2-7; perhaps TRBD2 as D (5 bases). CDR3 length: 13 residues. The V end lost 5 bases, the J end lost 4 bases, and 12 bases lay between the germline ends. Germline CDR1 reads MGHRA; CDR2 reads YSYEKL. The CDR3 spells CASSARRGYEQYF. The DNA of the CDR3 is TGCGCCAGCAGCGCTCGCCGGGGTTACGAGCAGTACTTC.

This clonotype was seen more than once but under ten times. This chain connects TRBV20-1 to TRBJ1-6; no firm D call. Trimming stripped 6 bases from V and 7 bases from J, with 7 bases between. CDR1 and CDR2 (germline): DFQATT, SNEGSKA (reference sequence). The CDR3 is made up of 11 amino acids. The CDR3 sequence is CSAAPNSPLHF. The DNA of the CDR3 is TGCAGTGCGGCCCCGAATTCACCCCTCCACTTT.

This clonotype came up many times. The genes are TRBV3-1 and TRBJ2-2; D not certain. CDR1 and CDR2 (germline): LGHDT, YNNKEL (reference sequence). This CDR3 comprises 13 residues. V gave up 1 base and J gave up 5 bases, with 5 bases separating them. CDR3 sequence reads: CASSQVGTGELFF. DNA for the CDR3: TGTGCCAGCAGCCAAGTGGGAACCGGGGAGCTGTTTTTT.

The rearrangement uses TRBV7-2 and TRBJ1-6, with a possible D match to TRBD1 (5 bases). V lost 5 bases to trimming and J lost 13 bases, with 15 bases between them. In germline, CDR1 is SGHTA, CDR2 FQGNSA. This CDR3 comprises 13 residues. CDR3 amino acids: CASSPRVGGPLHF. The CDR3 coding sequence is TGTGCCAGCAGCCCCAGGGTGGGGGGGCCCCTCCACTTT.

This clonotype has at least ten counts. The rearrangement uses TRBV6-1 and TRBJ2-7; a possible D gene is TRBD1 (5 bases). Trimming shortened V by 4 bases and J by 6 bases, and 10 bases separated the two germline ends. CDR1 and CDR2 (germline): MNHNS, SASEGT. This CDR3 contains 12 residues. In DNA, the CDR3 is TGTGCCAGCAGTGCTACAGGCGGCGAGCAGTACTTC. Encoded protein: CASSATGGEQYF.

This clonotype was seen at least ten times. The chain combines TRBV20-1 with TRBJ2-1; D gene uncertain. V was shortened by 0 bases and J by 0 bases, with 3 bases between the two germline ends. The CDR3 has 13 residues. The germline V gene has CDR1 DFQATT and CDR2 SNEGSKA (reference sequence). The CDR3 region is CSAREDSYNEQFF. The CDR3 DNA is TGCAGTGCTAGAGAGGACTCCTACAATGAGCAGTTCTTC.

This clonotype occurred a few times. The CDR3 nucleotides read TGTGCCAGCAGCTTCCCCGGGGCGGGGCCTACCTACAATGAGCAGTTCTTC. Protein: CASSFPGAGPTYNEQFF. V is TRBV3-1 and J is TRBJ2-1, with a weak D call TRBD2 (6 bases). The V and J ends lost 5 bases and 2 bases respectively, with 19 bases between them. CDR1 is LGHDT, CDR2 YNNKEL, per germline (reference sequence). This CDR3 spans 17 amino acids.

This clonotype came up a few times. The chain recombines TRBV20-1 with TRBJ1-5; D might be TRBD1 (6 bases). The CDR3 is 18 residues long. V shed 0 bases and J shed 1 base, with 19 bases lying between them. The germline V gene encodes CDR1 DFQATT and CDR2 SNEGSKA (reference sequence). CDR3 sequence reads: CSARDRQGLRLSNQPQHF. As DNA, the CDR3 is TGCAGTGCTAGAGATCGTCAGGGGCTTAGGCTAAGCAATCAGCCCCAGCATTTT.

V gene TRBV5-1 combines with J gene TRBJ2-7; TRBD1 aligns across 10 bases. V shed 3 bases and J 2 bases; nucleotides not matched to a gene: 5. The CDR3 consists of 15 residues. Per germline, CDR1 SGHRS and CDR2 YFSETQ. In DNA, the CDR3 is TGCGCCAGCAGCTACGGGACAGGGGAAACCTACGAGCAGTACTTC. Protein product: CASSYGTGETYEQYF.

A note on this clonotype: At one end the junction does not follow the germline gene, possibly because of a read error. The V and J genes are TRBV7-2 and TRBJ2-7; unclear D gene. The CDR3 has 13 residues. CDR1 and CDR2 (germline): SGHTA, FQGNSA. The CDR3 nucleotides read TGTGCCAGCAGCTTAGCGTCCGCGCACGAGCAGTGCTTC. Its translation: CASSLASAHEQCF.

This clonotype was seen at least ten times. J is TRBJ1-2 and V is TRBV6-5; D is perhaps TRBD1 (6 bases). The germline V gene has CDR1 MNHEY and CDR2 SVGAGI. Trimming shortened V by 0 bases and J by 7 bases, and 12 bases separated the two germline ends. The CDR3 is 14 residues long. The CDR3 coding sequence is TGTGCCAGCAGTTACTCCTTTGTGGGGGCTGGCTACACCTTC. This sequence encodes CASSYSFVGAGYTF.

Remarks on this clonotype: No conserved phenylalanine or tryptophan is present at the end of the CDR3, so a read error is the likely explanation. The chain is built from TRBV7-9 and TRBJ1-5; TRBD1 matches at 7 bases. This CDR3 is built from 15 residues. CDR1 and CDR2 (germline): SEHNR, FQNEAQ (reference sequence). V shed 4 bases and J 2 bases; nucleotides not matched to a gene: 5. CDR3 nucleotide sequence: TGTGCCAGCAGCTCGACAGGGCTCGGCAATCAGCCCCAGCATTCT. It translates to CASSSTGLGNQPQHS.

J is TRBJ1-6 and V is TRBV28; D gene uncertain. CDR1 is MDHEN, CDR2 SYDVKM, per germline. V was shortened by 7 bases and J by 8 bases, with 15 bases between the two germline ends. The CDR3 totals 14 residues. The CDR3 bases are TGTGCCAGCACCTACCGCCGTCGGGATTCACCCCTCCACTTT. It codes for CASTYRRRDSPLHF.

This clonotype was detected many times. The rearrangement links TRBV28 to TRBJ2-5; 8 bases match TRBD2. V shed 8 bases, J shed 3 bases, and the junction held 14 bases outside the gene matches. The CDR3 totals 16 residues. Germline V CDR1 and CDR2: MDHEN, SYDVKM. The CDR3 coding sequence is TGTGCCAGCCAACTAGCGGACTCAATGGCAAAAGAGACCCAGTACTTC. It codes for CASQLADSMAKETQYF.

This clonotype turned up a few times. V usage is TRBV7-9 and J usage is TRBJ2-7; no reliable D call. Trimming cost V 1 base and J 7 bases, with 5 bases left between them. CDR1 SEHNR and CDR2 FQNEAQ come from the germline V gene (reference sequence). CDR3 size: 11 residues. In DNA form, the CDR3 reads TGTGCCAGCAGCTTAGGGATGGAGCAGTACTTC. Protein product: CASSLGMEQYF.

The V call is TRBV4-1, the J call TRBJ2-7; TRBD1 matches at 10 bases. With V trimmed by 3 bases and J by 3 bases, 5 bases remained unmatched. CDR1 MGHRA and CDR2 YSYEKL come from the germline V gene. CDR3 size: 15 residues. The CDR3 here is CASSHLTGGFYEQYF. The CDR3 bases are TGCGCCAGCAGCCATTTGACAGGGGGCTTCTACGAGCAGTACTTC.

This clonotype has at least ten counts. The rearrangement joins TRBV6-9 to TRBJ1-2, with a possible D match to TRBD1 (5 bases). CDR1 and CDR2 from the germline V gene are MNHGY and SVAAGI. This CDR3 spans 16 amino acids. With 3 bases removed from V and 0 bases from J, the gap between germline ends came to 14 bases. The CDR3, as DNA: TGTGCCAGCAGTTACAACCTAGGGACGGCTAACTATGGCTACACCTTC. It specifies CASSYNLGTANYGYTF.

This clonotype was seen ten or more times. The chain uses TRBV13 and TRBJ2-1, with 7 bases lining up with TRBD2. The CDR3 length is 16 residues. The V and J ends lost 5 bases and 4 bases, in that order; junction bases with no gene match: 11. Germline V gives CDR1 PRHDT, CDR2 FYEKMQ (reference sequence). CDR3 bases: TGTGCCAGCAGCCCACTAACGCCGGGGGGATACAATGAGCAGTTCTTC. As protein: CASSPLTPGGYNEQFF.

This clonotype was found many times. This chain joins TRBV30 and TRBJ2-1; unclear D gene. This CDR3 spans 11 amino acids. V gave up 2 bases and J gave up 12 bases, with 11 bases separating them. The germline gives CDR1 GTSNPN, CDR2 SVGIG (reference sequence). CDR3 nucleotides: TGTGCCTGGAGTTTAGGAGATGTGCAGTTCTTC. Amino acids: CAWSLGDVQFF.

This clonotype came up many times. This chain connects TRBV7-9 to TRBJ2-3; D unresolved. Germline V gene lookup returns CDR1 SEHNR and CDR2 FQNEAQ (reference sequence). Trimming removed 11 bases from V and 4 bases from J, with 10 bases in between. The CDR3 extends over 11 amino acids. The CDR3 nucleotides are TGTGCCTCCGATCTAGCAGATACGCAGTATTTT. Protein product: CASDLADTQYF.

This clonotype was recorded many times. The chain links TRBV28 to TRBJ2-7; TRBD2 is a possible D gene (6 bases). CDR1 and CDR2 (germline): MDHEN, SYDVKM. Trimming removed 6 bases from V and 4 bases from J, with 22 bases in between. The CDR3 contains 16 residues. The CDR3 loop reads CASSRDRGLGGYEQYF. The CDR3 coding sequence is TGTGCCAGCAGCCGAGACCGGGGGTTGGGCGGGTACGAGCAGTACTTC.

This clonotype was seen ten or more times. V is TRBV27 and J is TRBJ2-1; D may be TRBD2 (6 bases). The germline CDR1 and CDR2 sequences are MNHEY and SMNVEV (reference sequence). V was shortened by 6 bases and J by 9 bases, with 24 bases between the two germline ends. This CDR3 is built from 16 residues. CDR3 in amino acids: CASRPMLGLAFGEQFF. CDR3 in DNA: TGTGCCAGCAGGCCGATGCTGGGCCTAGCGTTCGGTGAGCAGTTCTTC.

This clonotype was observed at least ten times. V gene TRBV7-6 combines with J gene TRBJ1-2; perhaps TRBD1 as D (5 bases). Germline V CDR1 and CDR2: SGHVS, FNYEAQ. The CDR3 extends over 14 amino acids. V was clipped by 4 bases and J by 2 bases, with 11 bases between them. CDR3 bases: TGTGCCAGCAGCTCTAGGGACGGCAACTATGGCTACACCTTC. Amino acids: CASSSRDGNYGYTF.